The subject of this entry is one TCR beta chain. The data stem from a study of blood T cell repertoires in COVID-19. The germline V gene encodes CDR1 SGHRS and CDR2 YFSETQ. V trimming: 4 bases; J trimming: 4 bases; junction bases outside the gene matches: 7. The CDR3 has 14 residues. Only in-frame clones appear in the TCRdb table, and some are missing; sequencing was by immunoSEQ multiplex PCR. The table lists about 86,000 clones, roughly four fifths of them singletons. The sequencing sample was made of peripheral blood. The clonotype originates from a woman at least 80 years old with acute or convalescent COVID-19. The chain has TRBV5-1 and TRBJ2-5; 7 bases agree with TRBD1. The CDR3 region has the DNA TGCGCCAGCAGCCCACGTCGACAGGGAGAGACCCAGTACTTC. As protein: CASSPRRQGETQYF.